Here is one T cell receptor (beta chain) with its context. What it binds is unknown. The data stem from a study of CD8+ T cells in alopecia areata. Study-wide context: The study gave treated patients oral tofacitinib at 5 to 10 mg twice daily. Tofacitinib therapy took 6 to 18 months; 6 months off drug came after.

Extracted from the samples, RNA was reverse transcribed into cDNA to serve as the sequencing template. The data were produced by immunoSEQ multiplex PCR, yet TCRdb's version contains in-frame clones alone and is incomplete. The top ten clones hold around 4% of a sample with more than 200,000 clones, around 66% of them seen once. The treatment here: oral pan-JAK inhibitor, 5-10 mg twice daily. Whole-study results and caveats: Higher clonality than in normal scalp was seen in lesional scalp, especially alopecia totalis/universalis.

Trimming took 7 bases from V and 3 from J, leaving 13 bases between them. Germline CDR1 SGHRS, CDR2 YFSETQ. CDR3 length: 13 residues. The source of this sequence is a human donor with alopecia areata. Here the sequenced sample was CD4+ T cells sorted from blood, taken at week 4, from a patient treated with tofacitinib. The rearrangement joins TRBV5-1 to TRBJ1-2; D remains ambiguous. For the CDR3, the DNA is TGCGCCAGCGGGAACGGGAGGGACTATGGCTACACCTTC. Protein: CASGNGRDYGYTF.